A single TCR beta chain is shown here with its context. The method was immunoSEQ multiplex PCR; TCRdb's version includes in-frame clones alone and lacks a portion of them. Of about 83,000 clones in the sample, about 90% were seen once. Germline V lookup: CDR1 MRHNA, CDR2 SNTAGT. Trimming removed 3 bases at V and 0 bases at J, with 10 bases between. The CDR3 covers 15 residues. This sample stems from a study of OX40 agonist ivuxolimab in advanced cancers. Study at large: A partial response was reached by three patients: one with hepatocellular carcinoma and two with cutaneous melanoma.

The sequencing used CD4+ or CD8+ T cells sorted from blood, collected in a trial of the OX40 agonist ivuxolimab. This clonotype was obtained from an adult with an advanced solid tumor such as melanoma, head and neck, liver or kidney cancer. The chain carries TRBV6-4 and TRBJ2-3, with D possibly TRBD1 on 7 matching bases. The CDR3 loop is CASSEGGQSTDTQYF. Here the CDR3 DNA reads TGTGCCAGCAGTGAGGGGGGACAGAGCACAGATACGCAGTATTTT.